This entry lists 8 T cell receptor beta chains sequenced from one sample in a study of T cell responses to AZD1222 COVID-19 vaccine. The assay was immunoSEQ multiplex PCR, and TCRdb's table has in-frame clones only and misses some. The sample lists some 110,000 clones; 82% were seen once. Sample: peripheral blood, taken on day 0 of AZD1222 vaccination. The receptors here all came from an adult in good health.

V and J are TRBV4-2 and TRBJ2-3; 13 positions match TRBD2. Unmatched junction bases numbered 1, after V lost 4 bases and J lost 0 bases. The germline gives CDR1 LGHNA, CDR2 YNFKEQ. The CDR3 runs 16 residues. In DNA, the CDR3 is TGTGCCAGCAGCCGGACTAGCGGGGGTAGCACAGATACGCAGTATTTT. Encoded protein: CASSRTSGGSTDTQYF.

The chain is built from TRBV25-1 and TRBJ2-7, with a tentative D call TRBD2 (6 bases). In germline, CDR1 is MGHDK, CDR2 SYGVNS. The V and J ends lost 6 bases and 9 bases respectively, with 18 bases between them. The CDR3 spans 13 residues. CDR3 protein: CASRESGVTAQYF. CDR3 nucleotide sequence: TGTGCCAGCAGGGAGTCGGGGGTTACGGCGCAGTACTTC.

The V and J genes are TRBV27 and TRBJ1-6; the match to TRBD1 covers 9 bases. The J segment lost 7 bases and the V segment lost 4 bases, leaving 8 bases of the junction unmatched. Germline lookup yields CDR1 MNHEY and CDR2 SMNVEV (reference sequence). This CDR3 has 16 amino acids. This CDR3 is CASSSEDRGGNSPLHF. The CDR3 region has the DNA TGTGCCAGCAGTTCCGAGGACAGGGGAGGGAATTCACCCCTCCACTTT.

The CDR3 DNA is TGTGCCAGCAGACGAGACAGGGTAACTGAAGCTTTCTTT. As protein: CASRRDRVTEAFF. V usage is TRBV6-5 and J usage is TRBJ1-1, with 7 bases matching TRBD1. CDR1 and CDR2 from the germline V gene are MNHEY and SVGAGI. This CDR3 comprises 13 residues. Trimming removed 6 bases from V and 5 bases from J; junction bases left unmatched: 6.

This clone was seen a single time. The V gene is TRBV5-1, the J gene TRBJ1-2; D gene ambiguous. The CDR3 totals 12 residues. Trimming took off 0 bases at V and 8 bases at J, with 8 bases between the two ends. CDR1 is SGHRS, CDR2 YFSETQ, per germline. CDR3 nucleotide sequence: TGCGCCAGCAGCTTGGACGCGGCGGGCTACACCTTC. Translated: CASSLDAAGYTF.

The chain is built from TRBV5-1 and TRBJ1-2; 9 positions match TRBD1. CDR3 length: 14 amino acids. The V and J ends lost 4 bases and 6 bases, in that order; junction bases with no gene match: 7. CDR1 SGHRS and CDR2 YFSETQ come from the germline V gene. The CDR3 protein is CASSPRTGEDGYTF. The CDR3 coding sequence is TGCGCCAGCAGCCCTCGGACAGGGGAGGATGGCTACACCTTC. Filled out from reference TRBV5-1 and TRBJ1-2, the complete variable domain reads KAGVTQTPRYLIKTRGQQVTLSCSPISGHRSVSWYQQTPGQGLQFLFEYFSETQRNKGNFPGRFSGRQFSNSRSEMNVSTLELGDSALYLCASSPRTGEDGYTFGSGTRLTVV.

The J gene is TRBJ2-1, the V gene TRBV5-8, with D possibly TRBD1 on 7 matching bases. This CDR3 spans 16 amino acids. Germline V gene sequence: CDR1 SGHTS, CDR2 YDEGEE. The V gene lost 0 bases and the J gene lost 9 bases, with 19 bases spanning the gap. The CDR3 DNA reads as TGTGCCAGCAGCTTGGCCCCCAGCCGACAGGGAGGTGAGCAGTTCTTC. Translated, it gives CASSLAPSRQGGEQFF.

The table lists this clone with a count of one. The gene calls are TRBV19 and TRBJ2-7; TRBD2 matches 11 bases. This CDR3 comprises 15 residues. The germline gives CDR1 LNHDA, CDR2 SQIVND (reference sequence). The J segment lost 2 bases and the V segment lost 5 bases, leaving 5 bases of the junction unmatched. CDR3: CASSPSGGSAYEQYF. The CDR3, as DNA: TGTGCCAGTAGTCCTAGCGGGGGGTCGGCCTACGAGCAGTACTTC.